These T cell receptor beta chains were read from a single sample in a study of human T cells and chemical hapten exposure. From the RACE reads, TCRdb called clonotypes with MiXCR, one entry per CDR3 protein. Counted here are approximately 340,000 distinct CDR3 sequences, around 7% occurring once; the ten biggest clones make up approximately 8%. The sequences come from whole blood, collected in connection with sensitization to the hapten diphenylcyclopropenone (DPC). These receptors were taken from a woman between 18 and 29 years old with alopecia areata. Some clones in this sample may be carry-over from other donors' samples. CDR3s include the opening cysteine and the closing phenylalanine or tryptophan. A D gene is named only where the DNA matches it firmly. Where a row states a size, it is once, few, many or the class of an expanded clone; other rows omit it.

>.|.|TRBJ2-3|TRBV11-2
TGTGCCAGCAGCGTGGGACAAGGGGTTTTTGATACGCAGTATTTT
CASSVGQGVFDTQYF
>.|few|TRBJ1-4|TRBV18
TGTGCCAGCTCACCCGTTGGGGGGCCTAATGAAAAACTGTTTTTT
CASSPVGGPNEKLFF
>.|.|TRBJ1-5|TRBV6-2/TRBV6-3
TGTGCCAGCACCGCGAGGGCCAGTTATAGCAATCAGCCCCAGCATTTT
CASTARASYSNQPQHF
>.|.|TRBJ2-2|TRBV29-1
TGCAGCCCGGCAGGGGCAGACAACACCGGGGAGCTGTTTTTT
CSPAGADNTGELFF
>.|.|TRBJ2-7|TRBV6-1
TGTGCCAGCAGGTACTACGAGCAGTACTTC
CASRYYEQYF
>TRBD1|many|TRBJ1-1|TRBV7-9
TGTGCCAGCAGCTTAAGCACAGGGGGGAACACTGAAGCTTTCTTT
CASSLSTGGNTEAFF
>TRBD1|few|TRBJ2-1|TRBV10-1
TGCGCCAGCAGTGAAGGTCAGGGGGACAATGAGCAGTTCTTC
CASSEGQGDNEQFF
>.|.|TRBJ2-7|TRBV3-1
TGTGCCAGCAGCCAAGGGGTGGAGCAGTACTTC
CASSQGVEQYF
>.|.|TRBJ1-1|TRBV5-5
TGTGCCAGCAGCTCGTATGGGGTCCTTCAGGGCACTGAAGCTTTCTTT
CASSSYGVLQGTEAFF
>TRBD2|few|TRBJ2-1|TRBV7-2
TGTGCCAGCAGCTTAAGGGCGGGGGCCTACAATGAGCAGTTCTTC
CASSLRAGAYNEQFF
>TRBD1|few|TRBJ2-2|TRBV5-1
TGCGCCAGCAGATTCGGACAGGGGTCCGGGGAGCTGTTTTTT
CASRFGQGSGELFF
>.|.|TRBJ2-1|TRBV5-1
TGTGCCAGCAGCTTGGAGGTGACAGGCTACAATGAGCAGTTCTTC
CASSLEVTGYNEQFF
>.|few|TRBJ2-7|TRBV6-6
TGTGCCAGCAGTTACGGACTGTACTACGAGCAGTACTTC
CASSYGLYYEQYF
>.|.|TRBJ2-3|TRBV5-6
TGTGCCAGCAGCGAAAAGAGAGGGCAGGTCACAGATACGCAGTATTTT
CASSEKRGQVTDTQYF
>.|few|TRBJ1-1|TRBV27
TGTGCCAGCAGTTCCTTGGACGGCAGCACTGAAGCTTTCTTT
CASSSLDGSTEAFF
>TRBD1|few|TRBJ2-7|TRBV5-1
TGCGCCAGCAGCTCCTCGGGACAGGGAGACGAGCAGTACTTC
CASSSSGQGDEQYF
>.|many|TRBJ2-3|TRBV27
TGTGCCAGCAGCAAAAGCCCAGCTAGCACAGATACGCAGTATTTT
CASSKSPASTDTQYF
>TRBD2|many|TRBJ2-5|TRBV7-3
TGTGCCAGCAGCCCTGGACTAGCGGGGGGCGAAGAGACCCAGTACTTC
CASSPGLAGGEETQYF
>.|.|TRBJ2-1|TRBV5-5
TGTGCCAGCAGCCAGAACCTCATTGAGCAGTTCTTC
CASSQNLIEQFF
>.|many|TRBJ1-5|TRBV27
TGTGCCAGCAGTTTAATAGGGCCTACTGGGGGTGGACAGCCCCAGCATTTT
CASSLIGPTGGGQPQHF
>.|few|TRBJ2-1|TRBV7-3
TGTGCCAGCAGCTCCCAGCCAGCAGGCTCCTACAATGAGCAGTTCTTC
CASSSQPAGSYNEQFF
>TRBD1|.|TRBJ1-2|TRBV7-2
TGTGCCAGCATCCTGACAGGGGAGGAAAAAGGCTACACCTTC
CASILTGEEKGYTF
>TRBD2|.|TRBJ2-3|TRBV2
TGTGCCAGCACGGAGCGGGGGGGACATGTCGCGCGCACAGATACGCAGTATTTT
CASTERGGHVARTDTQYF
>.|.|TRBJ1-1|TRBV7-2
TGTGCCAGCAGCCTCCAAACATGGGCTGAAGCTTTCTTT
CASSLQTWAEAFF
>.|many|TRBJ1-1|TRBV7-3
TGTGCCAGCAGCTTAATGCAGGGCGCTGGTGAAGCTTTCTTT
CASSLMQGAGEAFF
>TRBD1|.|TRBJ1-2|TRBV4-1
TGCGCCAGCAGCCAATCGACAGGGACGTACTATGGCTACACCTTC
CASSQSTGTYYGYTF
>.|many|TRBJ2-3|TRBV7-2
TGTGCCAGCAGTAATCGGACCCGGGGGCCTAGCACAGATACGCAGTATTTT
CASSNRTRGPSTDTQYF
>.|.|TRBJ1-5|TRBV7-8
TGTGCCAGCAGCTTACAAGAGAACAATCAGCCCCAGCATTTT
CASSLQENNQPQHF
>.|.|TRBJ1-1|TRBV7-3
TGTGCCAGCAGCACCACACCGGGAGCCATACCTGAAGCTTTCTTT
CASSTTPGAIPEAFF
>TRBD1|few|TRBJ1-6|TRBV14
TGTGCCAGCAGCTCCCGGACAGGGGTTTTCTATAATTCACCCCTCCACTTT
CASSSRTGVFYNSPLHF
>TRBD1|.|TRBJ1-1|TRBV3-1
TGTGCCAGCAGCACGGGACAGGGGAGAGTTGAAGCTTTCTTT
CASSTGQGRVEAFF
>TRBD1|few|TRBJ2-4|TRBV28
TGTGCCAGCAGTGGCAAAGGGACAGGGGGCCGAAACATTCAGTACTTC
CASSGKGTGGRNIQYF
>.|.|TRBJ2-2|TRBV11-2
TGTGCCAGCAGCCAAGGAGGGGGCCAGAACACCGGGGAGCTGTTTTTT
CASSQGGGQNTGELFF
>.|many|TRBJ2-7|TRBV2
TGTGCCAGCAGTATTCTCAGGGGCTGGGGCGAGCAGTACTTC
CASSILRGWGEQYF
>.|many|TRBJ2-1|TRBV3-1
TGTGCCAGCAGCCAAGATCGAACGTTCTTCTACAATGAGCAGTTCTTC
CASSQDRTFFYNEQFF
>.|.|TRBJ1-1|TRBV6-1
TGTGCCAGCAGTGTTACAGGGTCATCTGAAGCTTTCTTT
CASSVTGSSEAFF
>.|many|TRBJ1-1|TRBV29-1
TGCAGCGTTATTGAGCTTTTGAACACTGAAGCTTTCTTT
CSVIELLNTEAFF
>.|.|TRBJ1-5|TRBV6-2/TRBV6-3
TGTGCCAGCAGTATTGGCCGGGGCACTGGGAATCAGCCCCAGCATTTT
CASSIGRGTGNQPQHF
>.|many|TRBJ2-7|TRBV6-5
TGTGCCAGCAGTTACTCGTATAACCCGGACGACGAGCAGTACTTC
CASSYSYNPDDEQYF
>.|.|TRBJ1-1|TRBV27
TGTGCCAGCCAAGGGGGTCTGAGGACTGAAGCTTTCTTT
CASQGGLRTEAFF
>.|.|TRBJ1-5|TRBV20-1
TGCAGTGCTTCCCACGCCCTGAGGGGGAGTCAGCCCCAGCATTTT
CSASHALRGSQPQHF
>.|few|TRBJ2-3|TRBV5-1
TGCGCCAGCAGCTTGGCCGTAACCGGGGGTACCGGAGATACGCAGTATTTT
CASSLAVTGGTGDTQYF
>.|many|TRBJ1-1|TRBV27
TGTGCCAGCAGTTCGGTAGGGCCTAACACTGAAGCTTTCTTT
CASSSVGPNTEAFF
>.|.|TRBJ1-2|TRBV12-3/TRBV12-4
TGTGCCAGCAGCGTGGGACGGAACTATGGCTACACCTTC
CASSVGRNYGYTF
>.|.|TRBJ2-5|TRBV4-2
TGTGCCAGCAGCCAAGATTGGACGACCCAGTACTTC
CASSQDWTTQYF
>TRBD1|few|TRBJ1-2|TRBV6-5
TGTGCCAGCATTGGGACAGCCAACTATGGCTACACCTTC
CASIGTANYGYTF
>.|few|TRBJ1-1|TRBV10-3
TGTGCCACCGGATCATCCCACATGAACACTGAAGCTTTCTTT
CATGSSHMNTEAFF
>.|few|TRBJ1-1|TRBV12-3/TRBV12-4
TGTGCCAGCAGTTTAAGGGAATCGGGGACTGAAGCTTTCTTT
CASSLRESGTEAFF
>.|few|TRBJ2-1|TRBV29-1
TGCAGCGCATATACAGGGACCAATGAGCAGTTCTTC
CSAYTGTNEQFF
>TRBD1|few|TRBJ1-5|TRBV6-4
TGTGCCAGCAGTGCCCCGAACAGGGGGGCGGATCAGCCCCAGCATTTT
CASSAPNRGADQPQHF
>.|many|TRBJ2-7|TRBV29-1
TGCAGCGCCCAACCAGACAGAGGGCACTACGAGCAGTACTTC
CSAQPDRGHYEQYF
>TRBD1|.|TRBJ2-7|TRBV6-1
TGTGCCAGCGTTCCGGGACAGGGGTTATACGAGCAGTACTTC
CASVPGQGLYEQYF
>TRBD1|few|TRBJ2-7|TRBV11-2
TGTGCCAGCAGCTTAGCTCGGACAGGGAACTACGAGCAGTACTTC
CASSLARTGNYEQYF
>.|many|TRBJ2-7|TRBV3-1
TGTGCCAGCAGCCAAGAGGGGAGCTCCTACGAGCAGTACTTC
CASSQEGSSYEQYF